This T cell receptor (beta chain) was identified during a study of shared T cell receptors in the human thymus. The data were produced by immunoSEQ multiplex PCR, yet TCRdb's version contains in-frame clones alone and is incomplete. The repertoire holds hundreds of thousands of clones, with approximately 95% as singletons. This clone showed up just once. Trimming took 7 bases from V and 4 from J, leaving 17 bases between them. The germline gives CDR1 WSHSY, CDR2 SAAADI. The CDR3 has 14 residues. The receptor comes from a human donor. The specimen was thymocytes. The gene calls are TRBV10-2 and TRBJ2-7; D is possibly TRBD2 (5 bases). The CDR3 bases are TGCGCCAGCAACTCCCGGGAAGAAGAATACGAGCAGTACTTC. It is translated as CASNSREEEYEQYF.